Included here is one TCR beta chain sequence, with context. No cognate antigen has been identified for it. No clone much larger than this one lies a single base away; base qualities are absent. The immunoSEQ assay at survey resolution was used to sequence TCRbeta rearrangements from genomic DNA. Regarding the original processing steps: In the TCR sequencing data, the lowest productive clonotype frequency that could be detected was 2.59 x 10-5. Analyses included only productive TCRbeta rearrangements, meaning complete and in-frame sequences. Sample clonality was computed as Simpson clonality in the immunoSEQ Analyzer version 3.0. Clones were binned by frequency as very rare, small, medium, large (1-20%) or hyperexpanded (>20%). OLGA 1.2.3 estimated generation probabilities, VDJtools produced V-gene circos plots, VDJdb was queried for specificities, and GLIPH identified CDR3 motifs. Held by TCRdb, this immuneACCESS table contains in-frame sequences only and omits some clones. Under half of the omission traces to an unresolved V gene where checked; the cause of the rest is unknown. Clone size and V and J calls were adopted from that table, with D and trimming inferred from the DNA. The sample table contains 23,000 or so clones; only one count was recorded for around three quarters of them. The biggest ten clones account for roughly 0.4% of the sample.

This sample is drawn from a study of STAT5B mutations in CD4+ large granular lymphocyte leukemia (dated by TCRdb to between 2020 and 2023). About the full investigation: Among healthy controls, the CDR3 'QG' motif was associated with a particular HLA allele. The study compared the TCRbeta repertoires of patients with CD4+ T-cell large granular lymphocyte leukemia against the TCRbeta repertoires of healthy blood donors. Flow cytometry on FACSCanto II or FACSVerse showed that the purified fractions were more than 95% pure among lymphocytes. General conclusions and limits of the study: Main leukemic clonotypes were private to each patient, although less than 30% of the main leukemic clonotypes were found at low frequency in the non-leukemic repertoires of other patients. CD4-sorted patient repertoires appeared more clonal than healthy CD4+ repertoires, and this difference persisted after removing the putative leukemic clones. The data were not HLA-matched, and the relatively small sample size could explain the higher clonality seen in CD4+ compared with CD8+ T-LGLL. Enrichment of TRBV06-family usage was observed among the top patient clones (8/27) relative to healthy controls (2/35).

Counted from cysteine to phenylalanine, this CDR3 has 15 amino acids. This entry keeps only the CDR3 DNA: 45 bases, framed from base 1. Trimming removed 3 bases from V and 3 bases from J, leaving 13 bases between the germline ends. As encoded in the germline V gene, CDR1 is KGHSH while CDR2 is LQKENI. The healthy control group was made up of roughly 39 blood donors, and the Finnish Red Cross blood service supplied their buffy coats. All TCR-sequenced material derived from peripheral blood: patient blood samples and healthy donor buffy coats. Peripheral blood mononuclear cells were isolated by Ficoll-Hypaque gradient centrifugation. Magnetic purification was used to isolate CD4+ cells from the buffy coats of the healthy controls. The Gentra Puregene Cell and Tissue kit was used to extract genomic DNA, and a Qubit 2.0 fluorometer was used to measure the amount of genomic DNA.

The source material was CD4+ T cells from blood buffy coats. This chain joins TRBV18 to TRBJ2-3, with a weak D call of TRBD2 (5 bases match). The TCR comes from a human donor in good health. In nucleotides, the sequence is TGTGCCAGCTCACCGTTCCGGGGTAGAACAGATACGCAGTATTTT. It translates to CASSPFRGRTDTQYF. With all but the CDR3 taken from the reference TRBV18 and TRBJ2-3 genes, the full variable domain is: NAGVMQNPRHLVRRRGQEARLRCSPMKGHSHVYWYRQLPEEGLKFMVYLQKENIIDESGMPKERFSAEFPKEGPSILRIQQVVRGDSAAYFCASSPFRGRTDTQYFGPGTRLTVL.